One sample yielded the 11 T cell receptor beta chains listed below, sequenced in a study of cytomegalovirus exposure and HLA in healthy donors. PCR primers comprised 60 Vbeta and 13 Jbeta primers. Produced via immunoSEQ multiplex PCR; TCRdb's table is partial and in-frame only. The sample gives under 200,000 clones, roughly 78% of which show up once; 2.1% is in the top ten. The sample was PBMCs. Source of these receptors: a man aged 35 to 55 in good health and CMV-seronegative.

The CDR3 DNA reads TGTGCCAGCAACCCCGGGGGGGCGGGTGGCTACACCTTC. It codes for CASNPGGAGGYTF. The V and J genes are TRBV6-6 and TRBJ1-2, with D possibly TRBD1 on 6 matching bases. Germline V CDR1 and CDR2: MNHNY, SVGAGI (reference sequence). The ends were cut back, 7 bases at V and 7 bases at J, with 16 bases in the middle. The CDR3 is 13 residues long.

V and J are TRBV7-2 and TRBJ2-3; 11 positions agree with TRBD2. Unmatched junction bases numbered 10, after V lost 5 bases and J lost 6 bases. There are 16 residues in the CDR3. The V gene's germline CDR1 is SGHTA and CDR2 FQGNSA. This CDR3 is CASSAPLAGGLDTQYF. CDR3 nucleotide sequence: TGTGCCAGCAGCGCCCCCCTAGCGGGAGGTTTGGATACGCAGTATTTT.

The chain links TRBV11-2 to TRBJ2-3, with a weak D call TRBD2 (6 bases). The V end lost 3 bases, the J end lost 2 bases, and 15 bases lay between the germline ends. Germline assignment: CDR1 SGHAT and CDR2 FQNNGV. This CDR3 is built from 16 residues. The CDR3 DNA is TGTGCCAGCAGCTTCAGTCCGGGACTCAACACAGATACGCAGTATTTT. Protein sequence: CASSFSPGLNTDTQYF.

The chain recombines TRBV9 with TRBJ2-1, with 11 bases identical to TRBD2. Germline V gives CDR1 SGDLS, CDR2 YYNGEE. This CDR3 spans 15 amino acids. Trimming took 3 bases from V and 6 from J; bases not matched to a gene: 5. The CDR3 reads CASSAGLAALNEQFF. For the CDR3, the DNA is TGTGCCAGCAGCGCGGGACTAGCGGCCCTCAATGAGCAGTTCTTC.

The rearrangement links TRBV27 to TRBJ2-1; 9 bases agree with TRBD2. Per germline, CDR1 MNHEY and CDR2 SMNVEV (reference sequence). The CDR3 spans 17 residues. The junction had 16 bases not matched to a gene; V was cut back by 5 bases and J by 8 bases. The CDR3 DNA reads as TGTGCCAGCAGTCCTACCCGAGGAGTAGCGGGAGTCCATGAGCAGTTCTTC. This gives the protein CASSPTRGVAGVHEQFF.

This clone was recorded only once. The rearrangement links TRBV9 to TRBJ1-5, with 9 bases that match TRBD1. Germline V gene lookup returns CDR1 SGDLS and CDR2 YYNGEE. The CDR3 is made up of 19 amino acids. The J segment lost 1 base and the V segment lost 1 base, leaving 12 bases of the junction unmatched. CDR3: CASSVFTGTGYGSNQPQHF. DNA of the CDR3: TGTGCCAGCAGCGTATTTACGGGGACAGGGTACGGAAGCAATCAGCCCCAGCATTTT.

This clone turned up a few times. V usage is TRBV4-1 and J usage is TRBJ2-3, with 12 bases aligning to TRBD2. The CDR3 sequence is 16 residues long. CDR1 is MGHRA, CDR2 YSYEKL, per germline. V dropped 2 bases and J dropped 4; count of bases not matched to a gene: 4. The CDR3 DNA follows: TGCGCCAGCAGCCAACCCGGACTAGCGGGACCAGATACGCAGTATTTT. Its protein product is CASSQPGLAGPDTQYF.

CDR3 sequence reads: CASSLAGGGSYEQYF. In nucleotides, the CDR3 is TGTGCCAGCAGCCTAGCGGGAGGGGGGTCCTACGAGCAGTACTTC. The chain recombines TRBV5-4 with TRBJ2-7; TRBD2 matches at 12 bases. CDR1 is SGHNT and CDR2 is YYREEE in the germline V gene (reference sequence). The trim removed 4 bases at V and 1 base at J, leaving 3 bases unmatched. This CDR3 has 15 residues.

This clone was seen once. The V gene is TRBV13, the J gene TRBJ2-1; 9 nucleotides align to TRBD2. The CDR3 covers 14 residues. Per the germline V gene, CDR1 is PRHDT and CDR2 is FYEKMQ (reference sequence). Losses at the gene ends were 8 bases for V and 8 bases for J; bases not matched to a gene: 10. In DNA, the CDR3 is TGTGCCAGCCAACTAGGCGGGAGGGGGGATGAGCAGTTCTTC. Protein sequence: CASQLGGRGDEQFF.

Comment on this clone: Its ends do not fully match the called genes, so a read error is possible. The rearrangement uses TRBV19 and TRBJ2-6; D perhaps matches TRBD1 (5 bases). The V gene's germline CDR1 is LNHDA and CDR2 SQIVND (reference sequence). This CDR3 spans 13 amino acids. This CDR3 reads CASRSAGANGLTF. The CDR3 DNA reads as TGTGCCAGTAGGAGTGCTGGGGCCAACGGCCTGACTTTC.

The rearrangement links TRBV6-6 to TRBJ2-7, with 8 bases matching TRBD1. After removal of 0 bases from V and 7 bases from J, the junction contained 8 bases not matched to a gene. Germline CDR1 reads MNHNY; CDR2 reads SVGAGI (reference sequence). The CDR3 runs 15 residues. The DNA for the CDR3 is TGTGCCAGCAGTTACTCGGGACAGGTTGGAGGGGAGCAGTACTTC. Amino acids: CASSYSGQVGGEQYF.